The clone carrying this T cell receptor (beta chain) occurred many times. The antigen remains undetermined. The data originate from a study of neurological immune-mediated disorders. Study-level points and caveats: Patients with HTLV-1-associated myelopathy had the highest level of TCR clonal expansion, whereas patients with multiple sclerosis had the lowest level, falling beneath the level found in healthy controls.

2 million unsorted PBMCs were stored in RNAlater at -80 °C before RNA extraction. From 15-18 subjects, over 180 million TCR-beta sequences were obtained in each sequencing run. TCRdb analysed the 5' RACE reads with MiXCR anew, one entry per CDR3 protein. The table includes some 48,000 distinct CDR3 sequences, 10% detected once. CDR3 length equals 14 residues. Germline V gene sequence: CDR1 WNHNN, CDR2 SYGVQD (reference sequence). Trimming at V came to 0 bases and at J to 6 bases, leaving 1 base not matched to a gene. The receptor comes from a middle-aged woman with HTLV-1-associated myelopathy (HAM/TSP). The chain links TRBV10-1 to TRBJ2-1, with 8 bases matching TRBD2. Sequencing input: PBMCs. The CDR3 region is CASSESSGVNEQFF. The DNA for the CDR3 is TGCGCCAGCAGTGAGTCTAGCGGGGTCAATGAGCAGTTCTTC.